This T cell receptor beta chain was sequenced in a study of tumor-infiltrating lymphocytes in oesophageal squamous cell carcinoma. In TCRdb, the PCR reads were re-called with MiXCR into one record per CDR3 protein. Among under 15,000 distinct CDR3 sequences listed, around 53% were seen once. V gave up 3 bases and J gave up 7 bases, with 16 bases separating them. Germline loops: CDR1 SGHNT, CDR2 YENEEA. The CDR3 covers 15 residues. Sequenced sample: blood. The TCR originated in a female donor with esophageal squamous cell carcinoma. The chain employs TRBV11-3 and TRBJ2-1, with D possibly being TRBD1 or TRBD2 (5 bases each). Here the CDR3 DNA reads TGTGCCAGCAGCTTGAGGGGAGCCCTCTTAAATGAGCAGTTCTTC. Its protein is CASSLRGALLNEQFF.